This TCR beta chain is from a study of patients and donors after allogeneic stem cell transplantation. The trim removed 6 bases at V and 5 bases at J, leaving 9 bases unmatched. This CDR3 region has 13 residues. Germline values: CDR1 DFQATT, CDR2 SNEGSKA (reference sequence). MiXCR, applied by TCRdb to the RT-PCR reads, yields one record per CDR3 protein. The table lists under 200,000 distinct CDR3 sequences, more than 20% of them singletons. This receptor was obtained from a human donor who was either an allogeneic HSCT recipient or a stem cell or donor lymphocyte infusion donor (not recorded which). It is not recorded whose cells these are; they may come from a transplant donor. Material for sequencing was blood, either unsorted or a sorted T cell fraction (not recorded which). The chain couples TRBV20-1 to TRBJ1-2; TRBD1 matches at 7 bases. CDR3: CSAKGQARYGYTF. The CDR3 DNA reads TGCAGTGCCAAAGGACAGGCCAGATATGGCTACACCTTC.